Listed here is a single TCR beta chain. This sample is part of a study of blood T cell repertoires in COVID-19. Study information: Researchers got acute and convalescent COVID-19 samples from the United States, Italy and Spain. T cells, B-cell-depleted T cells, or PBMCs provided the cDNA or gDNA that served as material.

V was clipped by 3 bases and J by 4 bases; unmatched bases: 4. CDR3 length: 15 amino acids. The germline gives CDR1 SGHNT, CDR2 YYREEE (reference sequence). Source study methods: It was from reference gene primer amplification that nucleated cell counts were estimated. The protocol was immunoSEQ multiplex PCR, while the TCRdb copy is restricted to in-frame clones and leaves out a portion. V, J and clone size were drawn from that table, and D and trimming were deduced from the DNA. The table shows fewer than 300,000 clones, with 75% to 90% occurring only once. This sequence joins TRBV5-4 and TRBJ2-1, with TRBD2 matching over 10 bases. This TCR was sampled from a woman between 65 and 79 years old with active or convalescent COVID-19. The source material was peripheral blood. In nucleotides, the CDR3 is TGTGCCAGCAGCTGGGCGACTAGCGGGTACAATGAGCAGTTCTTC. This translates into CASSWATSGYNEQFF.